This record covers a single TCR beta chain. The sample comes from a study of blood T cell repertoires in COVID-19. Germline V CDR1 and CDR2: KGHDR, SFDVKD. Trimming pared 8 bases from V and 5 bases from J, leaving 11 bases between. The CDR3 sequence is 13 residues long. The repertoire was sequenced with immunoSEQ multiplex PCR; TCRdb's copy has only in-frame clones and lacks some. The sample has a few hundred thousand clones, around 91% seen once. The chain couples TRBV24-1 to TRBJ2-2, with a possible D match to TRBD2 (5 bases). Sequenced: PBMCs or T cells enriched from blood (not recorded which). The clonotype was recovered from a man aged 18-30 years who had recovered from COVID-19. CDR3 amino acids: CATNGRETGELFF. The CDR3 nucleotides read TGTGCCACCAACGGCCGGGAAACCGGGGAGCTGTTTTTT.